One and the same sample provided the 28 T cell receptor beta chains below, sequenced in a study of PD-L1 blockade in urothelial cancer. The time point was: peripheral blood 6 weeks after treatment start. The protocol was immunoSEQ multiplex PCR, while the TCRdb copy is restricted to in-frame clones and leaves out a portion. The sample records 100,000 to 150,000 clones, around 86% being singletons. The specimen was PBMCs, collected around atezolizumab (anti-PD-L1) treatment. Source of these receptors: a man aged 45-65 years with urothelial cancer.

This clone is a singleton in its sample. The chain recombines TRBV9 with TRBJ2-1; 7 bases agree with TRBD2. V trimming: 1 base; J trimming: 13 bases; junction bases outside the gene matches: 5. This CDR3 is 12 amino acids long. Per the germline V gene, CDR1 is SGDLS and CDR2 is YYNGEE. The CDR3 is CASSVNGRNQFF. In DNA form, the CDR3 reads TGTGCCAGCAGCGTAAACGGGAGGAATCAGTTCTTC. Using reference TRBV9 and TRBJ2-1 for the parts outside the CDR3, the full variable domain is DSGVTQTPKHLITATGQRVTLRCSPRSGDLSVYWYQQSLDQGLQFLIQYYNGEERAKGNILERFSAQQFPDLHSELNLSSLELGDSALYFCASSVNGRNQFFGPGTRLTVL.

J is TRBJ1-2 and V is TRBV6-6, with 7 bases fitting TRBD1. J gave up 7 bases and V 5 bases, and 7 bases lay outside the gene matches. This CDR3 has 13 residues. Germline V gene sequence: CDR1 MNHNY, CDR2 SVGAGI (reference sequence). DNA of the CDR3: TGTGCCAGCAGTAGAACAGGGGAAAGTGGCTACACCTTC. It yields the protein CASSRTGESGYTF.

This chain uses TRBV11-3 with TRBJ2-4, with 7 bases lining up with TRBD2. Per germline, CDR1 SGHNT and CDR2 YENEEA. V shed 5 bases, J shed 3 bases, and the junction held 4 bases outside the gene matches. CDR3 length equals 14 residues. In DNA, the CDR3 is TGTGCCAGCAGCCCCGGGACTAACAAAAACATTCAGTACTTC. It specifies CASSPGTNKNIQYF.

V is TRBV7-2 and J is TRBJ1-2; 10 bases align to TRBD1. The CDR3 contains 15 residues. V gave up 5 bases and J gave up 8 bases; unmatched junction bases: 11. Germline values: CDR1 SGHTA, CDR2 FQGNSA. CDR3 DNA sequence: TGTGCCAGCAGCGGGTTCACCGGGACAGGGGAGGGCTACACCTTC. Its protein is CASSGFTGTGEGYTF.

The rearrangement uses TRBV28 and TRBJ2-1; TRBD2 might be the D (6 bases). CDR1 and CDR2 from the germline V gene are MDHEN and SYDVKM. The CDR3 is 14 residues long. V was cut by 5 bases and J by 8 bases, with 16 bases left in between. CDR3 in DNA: TGTGCCAGCAGTACCCCGGGAGTCGCCGATGAGCAGTTCTTC. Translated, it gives CASSTPGVADEQFF. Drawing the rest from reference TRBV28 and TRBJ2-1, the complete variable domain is DVKVTQSSRYLVKRTGEKVFLECVQDMDHENMFWYRQDPGLGLRLIYFSYDVKMKEKGDIPEGYSVSREKKERFSLILESASTNQTSMYLCASSTPGVADEQFFGPGTRLTVL.

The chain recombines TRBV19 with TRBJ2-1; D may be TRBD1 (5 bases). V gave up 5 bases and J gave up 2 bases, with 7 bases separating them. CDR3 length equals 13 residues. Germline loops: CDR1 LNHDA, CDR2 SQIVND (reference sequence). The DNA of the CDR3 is TGTGCCAGTAGTTTACAGGCCTACAATGAGCAGTTCTTC. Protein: CASSLQAYNEQFF. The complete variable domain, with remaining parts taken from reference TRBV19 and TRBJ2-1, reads DGGITQSPKYLFRKEGQNVTLSCEQNLNHDAMYWYRQDPGQGLRLIYYSQIVNDFQKGDIAEGYSVSREKKESFPLTVTSAQKNPTAFYLCASSLQAYNEQFFGPGTRLTVL.

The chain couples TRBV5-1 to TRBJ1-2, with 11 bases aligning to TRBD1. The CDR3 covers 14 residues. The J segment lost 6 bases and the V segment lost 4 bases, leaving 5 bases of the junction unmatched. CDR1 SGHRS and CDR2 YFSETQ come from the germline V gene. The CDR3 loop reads CASSPDRGHNGYTF. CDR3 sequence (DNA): TGCGCCAGCAGCCCGGACAGGGGGCATAATGGCTACACCTTC.

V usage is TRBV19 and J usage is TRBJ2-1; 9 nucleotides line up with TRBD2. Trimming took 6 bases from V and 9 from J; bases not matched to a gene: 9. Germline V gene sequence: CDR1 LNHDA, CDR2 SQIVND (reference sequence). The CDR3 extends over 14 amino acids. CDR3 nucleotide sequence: TGTGCCAGTAGCGATAGCGGGAGCATGAGTGAGCAGTTCTTC. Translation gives CASSDSGSMSEQFF.

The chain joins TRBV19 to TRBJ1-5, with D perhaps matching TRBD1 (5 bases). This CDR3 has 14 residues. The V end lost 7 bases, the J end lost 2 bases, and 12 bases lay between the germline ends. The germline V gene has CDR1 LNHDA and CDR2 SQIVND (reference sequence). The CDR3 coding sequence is TGTGCCAGTATCGGGGGTGATGGCAATCAGCCCCAGCATTTT. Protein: CASIGGDGNQPQHF.

The CDR3 region has the DNA TGTGCCAGCAGCCCAAGATTACTAGCGGGAGAATACAATGAGCAGTTCTTC. Translation gives CASSPRLLAGEYNEQFF. The chain carries TRBV4-2 and TRBJ2-1, with 11 positions matching TRBD2. Germline CDR1 and CDR2: LGHNA and YNFKEQ. The CDR3 spans 17 residues. J was trimmed by 4 bases and V by 4 bases; bases with no gene match: 9.

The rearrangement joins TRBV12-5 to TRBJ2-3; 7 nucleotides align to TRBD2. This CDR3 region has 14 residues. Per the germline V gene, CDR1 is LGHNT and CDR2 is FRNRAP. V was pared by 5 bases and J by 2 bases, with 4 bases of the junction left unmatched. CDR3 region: CASGPGGVTDTQYF. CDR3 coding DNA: TGTGCTAGTGGTCCGGGGGGTGTCACAGATACGCAGTATTTT. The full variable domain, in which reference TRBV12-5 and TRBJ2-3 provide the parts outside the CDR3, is DARVTQTPRHKVTEMGQEVTMRCQPILGHNTVFWYRQTMMQGLELLAYFRNRAPLDDSGMPKDRFSAEMPDATLATLKIQPSEPRDSAVYFCASGPGGVTDTQYFGPGTRLTVL.

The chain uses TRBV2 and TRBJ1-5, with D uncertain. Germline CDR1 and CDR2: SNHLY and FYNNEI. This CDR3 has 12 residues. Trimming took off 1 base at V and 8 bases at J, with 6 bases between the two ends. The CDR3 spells CASSEGPEPQHF. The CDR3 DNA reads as TGTGCCAGCAGTGAAGGGCCCGAGCCCCAGCATTTT.

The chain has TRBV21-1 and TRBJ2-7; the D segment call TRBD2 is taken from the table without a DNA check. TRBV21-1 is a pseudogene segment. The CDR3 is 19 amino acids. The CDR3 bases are TGTGCCAGCAGCAAAGGTATCGAGACTAGCGGGAGTGGAACCTACGCGCAGTACTTC. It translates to CASSKGIETSGSGTYAQYF.

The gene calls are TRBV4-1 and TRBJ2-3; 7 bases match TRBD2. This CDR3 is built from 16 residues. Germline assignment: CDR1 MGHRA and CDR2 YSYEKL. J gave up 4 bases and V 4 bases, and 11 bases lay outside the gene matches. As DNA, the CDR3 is TGCGCCAGCAGCCCTTGGGGCGGGAGTTCGGCAGATACGCAGTATTTT. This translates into CASSPWGGSSADTQYF.

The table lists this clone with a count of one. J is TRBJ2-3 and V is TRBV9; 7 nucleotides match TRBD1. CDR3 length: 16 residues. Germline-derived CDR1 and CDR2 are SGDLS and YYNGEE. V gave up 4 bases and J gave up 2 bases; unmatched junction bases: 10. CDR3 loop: CASSTRQGSFTDTQYF. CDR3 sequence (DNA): TGTGCCAGCAGCACCCGACAGGGTTCTTTCACAGATACGCAGTATTTT.

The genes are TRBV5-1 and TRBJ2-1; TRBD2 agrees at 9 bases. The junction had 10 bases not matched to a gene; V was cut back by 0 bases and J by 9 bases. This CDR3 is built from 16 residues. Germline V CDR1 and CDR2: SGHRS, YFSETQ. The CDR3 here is CASSLAGSGSIGEQFF. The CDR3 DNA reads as TGCGCCAGCAGCTTGGCGGGTAGCGGGAGTATCGGTGAGCAGTTCTTC.

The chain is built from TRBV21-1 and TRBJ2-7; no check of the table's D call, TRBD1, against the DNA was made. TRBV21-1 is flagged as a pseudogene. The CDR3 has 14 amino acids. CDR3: CASNPDRGTYEQYF. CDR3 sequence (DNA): TGTGCCAGCAACCCGGACAGGGGAACCTACGAGCAGTACTTC.

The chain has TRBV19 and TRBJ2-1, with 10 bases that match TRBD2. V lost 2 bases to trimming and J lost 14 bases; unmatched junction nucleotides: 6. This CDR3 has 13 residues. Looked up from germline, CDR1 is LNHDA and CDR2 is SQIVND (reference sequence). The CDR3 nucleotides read TGTGCCAGTAGTATACCTAGCGGGAGAGAGAAGTTCTTC. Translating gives CASSIPSGREKFF.

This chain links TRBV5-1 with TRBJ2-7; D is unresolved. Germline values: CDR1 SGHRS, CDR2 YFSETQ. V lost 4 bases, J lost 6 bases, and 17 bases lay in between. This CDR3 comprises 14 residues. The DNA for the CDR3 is TGCGCCAGCAGCCTATTGTCATCGTCCCTCGAGCAGTACTTC. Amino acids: CASSLLSSSLEQYF.

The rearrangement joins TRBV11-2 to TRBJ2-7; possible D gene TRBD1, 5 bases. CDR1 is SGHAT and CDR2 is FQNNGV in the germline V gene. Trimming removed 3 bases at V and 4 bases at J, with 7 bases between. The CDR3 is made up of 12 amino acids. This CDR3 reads CASSFRGYEQYF. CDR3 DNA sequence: TGTGCCAGCAGCTTTAGGGGATACGAGCAGTACTTC.

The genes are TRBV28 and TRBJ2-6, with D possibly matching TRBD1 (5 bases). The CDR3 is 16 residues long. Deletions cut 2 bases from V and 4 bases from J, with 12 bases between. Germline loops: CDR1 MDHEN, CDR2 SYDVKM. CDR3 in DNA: TGTGCCAGCAGTTTACAGGGCTTATACGGGGCCAACGTCCTGACTTTC. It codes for CASSLQGLYGANVLTF.

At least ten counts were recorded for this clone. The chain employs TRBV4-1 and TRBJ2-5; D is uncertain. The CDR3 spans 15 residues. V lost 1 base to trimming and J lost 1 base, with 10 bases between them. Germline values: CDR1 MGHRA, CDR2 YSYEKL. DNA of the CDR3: TGCGCCAGCAGCCAAGTGCGGTCAGTCCAAGAGACCCAGTACTTC. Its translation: CASSQVRSVQETQYF.

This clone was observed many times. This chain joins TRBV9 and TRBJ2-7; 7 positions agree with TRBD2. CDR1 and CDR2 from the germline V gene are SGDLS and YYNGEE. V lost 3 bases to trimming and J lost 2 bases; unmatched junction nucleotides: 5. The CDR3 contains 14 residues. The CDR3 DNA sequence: TGTGCCAGCAGCGCCTTGGGACTACCCTACGAGCAGTACTTC. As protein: CASSALGLPYEQYF.

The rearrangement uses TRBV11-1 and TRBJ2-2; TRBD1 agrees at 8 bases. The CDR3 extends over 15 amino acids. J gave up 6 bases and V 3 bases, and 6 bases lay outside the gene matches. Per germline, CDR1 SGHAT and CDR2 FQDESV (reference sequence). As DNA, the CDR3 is TGTGCCAGCAGCTTGGACAGGGCCAGACCCGGGGAGCTGTTTTTT. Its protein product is CASSLDRARPGELFF.

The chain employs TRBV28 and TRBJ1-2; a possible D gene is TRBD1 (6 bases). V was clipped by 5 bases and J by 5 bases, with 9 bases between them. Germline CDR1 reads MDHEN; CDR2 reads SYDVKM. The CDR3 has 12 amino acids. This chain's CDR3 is CASSGRGYGYTF. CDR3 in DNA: TGTGCCAGCAGTGGCAGGGGATATGGCTACACCTTC.

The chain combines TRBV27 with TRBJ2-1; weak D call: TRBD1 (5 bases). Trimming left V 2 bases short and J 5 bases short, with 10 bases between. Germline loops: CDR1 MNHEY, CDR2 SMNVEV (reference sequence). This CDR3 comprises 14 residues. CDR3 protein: CASSLRRAHNEQFF. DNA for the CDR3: TGTGCCAGCAGTTTACGCAGGGCCCACAATGAGCAGTTCTTC.

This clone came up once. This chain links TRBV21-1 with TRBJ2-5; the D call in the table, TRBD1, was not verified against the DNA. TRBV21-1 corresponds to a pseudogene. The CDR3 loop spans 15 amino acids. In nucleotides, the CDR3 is TGTGCCAGCTCCACAGGGGGGTCTCCTTCGGAGACCCAGTACTTC. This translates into CASSTGGSPSETQYF.

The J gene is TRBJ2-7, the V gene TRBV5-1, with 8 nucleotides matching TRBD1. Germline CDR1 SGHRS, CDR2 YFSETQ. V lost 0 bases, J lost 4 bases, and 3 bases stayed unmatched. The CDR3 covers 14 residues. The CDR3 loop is CASSLARGPYEQYF. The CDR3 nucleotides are TGCGCCAGCAGCTTGGCCAGGGGGCCTTACGAGCAGTACTTC.